This is a list of T cell receptor beta chains from one sample in a study of vaccination and CD4 T cells after COVID-19. For these receptors, no antigen is known. TCRdb reprocessed the PCR reads with MiXCR, giving one entry per CDR3 protein. Altogether roughly 14,000 distinct CDR3 sequences are present, about 53% being singletons, with the ten largest covering around a tenth. This specimen consisted of CD4+ T cells from blood, cultured in vitro, obtained before SARS-CoV-2 vaccination. The receptors were gathered from a human donor who had recovered from COVID-19. CDR3s include the opening cysteine and the closing phenylalanine or tryptophan. D genes are given only for firm matches. Size tells how often a clone was seen (once, few, many) or the class of an expanded clone, and some rows leave it out.

.	TRBJ2-5	.	TRBV28	CASSHLGETQYF	TGTGCCAGCAGCCACCTCGGGGAGACCCAGTACTTC
few	TRBJ1-2	.	TRBV20-1	CSARVTNNYGYTF	TGCAGTGCTAGAGTGACAAATAACTATGGCTACACCTTC
.	TRBJ1-3	.	TRBV6-2/TRBV6-3	CASSTGFGNTIYF	TGTGCCAGCAGTACAGGGTTCGGAAACACCATATATTTT
.	TRBJ1-6	TRBD1	TRBV27	CASSLYRGKDSPLHF	TGTGCCAGCAGTTTATACAGGGGGAAGGATTCACCCCTCCACTTT
.	TRBJ1-2	.	TRBV28	CASSSAGSRRGYGYTF	TGTGCCAGCAGTTCCGCCGGAAGCCGCAGGGGCTATGGCTACACCTTC
.	TRBJ1-1	.	TRBV28	CASSPWGGQNTEAFF	TGTGCCAGCAGCCCATGGGGGGGGCAGAACACTGAAGCTTTCTTT
.	TRBJ2-3	TRBD2	TRBV20-1	CSARPSGSFPDTQYF	TGCAGTGCTAGACCTAGCGGGAGTTTTCCAGATACGCAGTATTTT
.	TRBJ2-2	.	TRBV4-3	CASSQDSNTGELFF	TGCGCCAGCAGCCAAGATTCCAACACCGGGGAGCTGTTTTTT
.	TRBJ2-1	.	TRBV20-1	CSARGGGVVNEQFF	TGCAGTGCTAGAGGAGGGGGAGTGGTGAATGAGCAGTTCTTC
.	TRBJ1-2	TRBD1	TRBV28	CASTELTDRAGGYTF	TGTGCCAGCACAGAACTTACCGACAGGGCGGGAGGCTACACCTTC